This T cell receptor (beta chain) was recorded in a study of blood T cell repertoires in COVID-19. Sequencing was performed with immunoSEQ multiplex PCR; in TCRdb, only in-frame clones are kept and a portion is missing. The profile shows under 250,000 clones, over 75% of them singletons. Germline CDR1 is SGHRS and CDR2 is YFSETQ. The CDR3 spans 16 residues. Trimming shortened V by 0 bases and J by 0 bases, and 12 bases separated the two germline ends. The sequence derives from a man in his forties who had recovered from COVID-19. The chain is built from TRBV5-1 and TRBJ1-1, with a possible D match to TRBD1 (6 bases). The sequencing input was PBMCs or T cells enriched from blood (not recorded which). The CDR3 DNA reads TGCGCCAGCAGCTTGGCAGGGACAACCATGAACACTGAAGCTTTCTTT. Translated, it gives CASSLAGTTMNTEAFF.